This TCR beta chain stems from a study of blood T cell repertoires in COVID-19. Study context: Acute and convalescent COVID-19 specimens originated in the United States, Italy and Spain.

As processed by the authors: From reference gene primer amplification, estimates of nucleated cell counts were derived. Libraries were prepared by immunoSEQ multiplex PCR; TCRdb keeps only in-frame clonotypes and omits some of them. V and J calls and clone size are given by that table; D and trimming were obtained from the DNA. The data hold 300,000 to 450,000 clones, with about 88% observed a single time. Cohort placement rested on clinical history that participants reported themselves. Donors in Cohort 3 who had recovered were those with two negative PCRs, healthcare professional clearance, or resolution of their symptoms. The TCR sequence derives from a woman in her 30s who had recovered from COVID-19. Sample: PBMCs or T cells enriched from blood (not recorded which).

This CDR3 reads CASNRRLSGEETQYF. The DNA of the CDR3 is TGTGCCAGCAACCGCCGCCTTAGCGGGGAAGAGACCCAGTACTTC. This chain connects TRBV7-2 to TRBJ2-5; TRBD2 matches at 8 bases. Trimming took 7 bases from V and 3 from J; bases not matched to a gene: 10. This CDR3 spans 15 amino acids. CDR1 SGHTA and CDR2 FQGNSA come from the germline V gene. Combining the CDR3 with reference TRBV7-2 and TRBJ2-5 gives the whole variable domain GAGVSQSPSNKVTEKGKDVELRCDPISGHTALYWYRQSLGQGLEFLIYFQGNSAPDKSGLPSDRFSAERTGGSVSTLTIQRTQQEDSAVYLCASNRRLSGEETQYFGPGTRLLVL.